The present entry profiles one TCR beta chain with its context. The sample belongs to a study of CD8+ T cells in alopecia areata. The CDR3 loop spans 13 amino acids. V shed 4 bases and J shed 0 bases, with 10 bases lying between them. CDR1 is SQVTM and CDR2 is ANQGSEA in the germline V gene. It was cDNA, reverse transcribed from extracted RNA, that served as the sequencing template. TCRdb keeps only in-frame clones here, not all; method: immunoSEQ multiplex PCR. The table includes about 150,000 clones, about 60% detected once. The material sequenced was CD4+ T cells sorted from blood. The receptor was derived from a human donor in good health. This chain joins TRBV29-1 and TRBJ2-7; D call uncertain. CDR3 DNA sequence: TGCAGCGTTGCCGGAAAATCCTCCTACGAGCAGTACTTC. Protein sequence: CSVAGKSSYEQYF.